The rows below give T cell receptor beta chains drawn from one sample of a study of T cell changes during pregnancy in multiple sclerosis. Using immunoSEQ multiplex PCR, the repertoire was profiled, and TCRdb retains in-frame clones only, with some absent. The repertoire consists of about 45,000 clones, with approximately 90% occurring once and the leading ten covering 0.52%. Sequenced here: CD4+ T cells from peripheral blood mononuclear cells, sampled in the third trimester of pregnancy. These receptors all stem from a female donor with multiple sclerosis, enrolled in a pregnancy study. Each CDR3 is given with its conserved first and last residue. The D gene is left open where the match is weak. Rows give clone size only sometimes, using once, few, many, or a class for an expanded clone.

TRBD2 | . | TRBJ2-2 | TRBV10-2 | TGCGCCAGCAGGGTGGGACTAGCGGGAAAGATGGTGGCCGGGGAGCTGTTTTTT | CASRVGLAGKMVAGELFF
. | . | TRBJ1-1 | TRBV6-1 | TGTGCCAGCAGTGAAGTTTCAGGGACAAACACTGAAGCTTTCTTT | CASSEVSGTNTEAFF
. | . | TRBJ1-3 | TRBV19 | TGTGCCAGTAGTATGGGAGGGGGAAACACCATATATTTT | CASSMGGGNTIYF
. | . | TRBJ2-4 | TRBV11-3 | TGTGCCAGCAGCTTAGAAACCTCGGGGGGCCGGGGCAAAAACATTCAGTACTTC | CASSLETSGGRGKNIQYF
TRBD1 | . | TRBJ2-7 | TRBV9 | TGTGCCAGCAGCCCTCCGGGACAGGCCTACGAGCAGTACTTC | CASSPPGQAYEQYF
. | . | TRBJ1-4 | TRBV5-1 | TGCGCCAGCAGTTGGGATTTTGGAGGGGCATGGCTGTTTTTT | CASSWDFGGAWLFF
TRBD2 | once | TRBJ2-5 | TRBV2 | TGTGCCAGCAGTGACGGGAGGGTGTCGCAAGAGACCCAGTACTTC | CASSDGRVSQETQYF
TRBD2 | . | TRBJ2-1 | TRBV4-3 | TGCGCCAGCAGCTCCCGACTAGCGGGAGGTAAGGGGGACTACAATGAGCAGTTCTTC | CASSSRLAGGKGDYNEQFF
. | . | TRBJ1-1 | TRBV5-4 | TGTGCCAGCAGCTCCACTCAAATGAACACTGAAGCTTTCTTT | CASSSTQMNTEAFF
TRBD1 | . | TRBJ1-5 | TRBV4-3 | TGCGCCAGCAGCCAAGATCTCACAGGGGGCGGGCCCCAGCATTTT | CASSQDLTGGGPQHF
. | . | TRBJ1-1 | TRBV7-8 | TGTGCCAGCAGCTTCCCGACAGGACAGAACACTGAAGCTTTCTTT | CASSFPTGQNTEAFF
. | . | TRBJ2-7 | TRBV11-3 | TGTGCCAGCAGCTCCGCCGCGCGGGACTACGAGCAGTACTTC | CASSSAARDYEQYF
. | . | TRBJ1-5 | TRBV19 | TGTGCCAGTAGTATCGGTGTAACGGGGGGCTCACTCGGCTTT | CASSIGVTGGSLGF
TRBD2 | . | TRBJ2-2 | TRBV28 | TGTGCCAGCAGTTTACTGGGGACTAGCGGAAACACCGGGGAGCTGTTTTTT | CASSLLGTSGNTGELFF